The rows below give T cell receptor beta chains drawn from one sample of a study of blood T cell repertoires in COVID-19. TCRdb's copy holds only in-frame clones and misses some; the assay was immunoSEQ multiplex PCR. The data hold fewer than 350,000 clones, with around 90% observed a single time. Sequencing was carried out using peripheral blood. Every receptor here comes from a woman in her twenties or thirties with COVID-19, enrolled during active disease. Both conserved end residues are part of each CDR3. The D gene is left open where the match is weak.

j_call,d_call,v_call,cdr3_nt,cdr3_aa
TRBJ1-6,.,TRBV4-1,TGCGCCAGCAGCCAAGAGGCAGCTAGATTTGTTAATTCACCCCTCCACTTT,CASSQEAARFVNSPLHF
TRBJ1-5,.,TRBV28,TGTGCCAGCAGTTTCGTCAACAGGTATCAGCCCCAGCATTTT,CASSFVNRYQPQHF
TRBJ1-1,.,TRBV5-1,TGCGCCAGCAGCTTGACAGGAGTTACTAACACTGAAGCTTTCTTT,CASSLTGVTNTEAFF
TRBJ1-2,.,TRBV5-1,TGCGCCAGCAGCTTGGGCGGGGCGCATGGCTACACCTTC,CASSLGGAHGYTF
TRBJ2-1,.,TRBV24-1,TGTGCCACCAGTGGTTTAAGGCGGGACTACAATGAGCAGTTCTTC,CATSGLRRDYNEQFF
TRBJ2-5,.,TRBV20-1,TGCAGTGCTAGTCGGACATTCCAAGAGACCCAGTACTTC,CSASRTFQETQYF
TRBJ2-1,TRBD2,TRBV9,TGTGCCAGCAGCGTTAGCGGGCTCTTCGGCTCCTACAATGAGCAGTTCTTC,CASSVSGLFGSYNEQFF
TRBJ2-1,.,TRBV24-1,TGTGCCACCAGTGATTTGCGGTCCAGGGATGAGCAGTTCTTC,CATSDLRSRDEQFF
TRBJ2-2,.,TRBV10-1,TGCGCCAGCCCAAGGAGGAGGGAGCTGTTTTTT,CASPRRRELFF
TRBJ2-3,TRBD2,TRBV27,TGTGCCAGCAAGACGGGGGGGGTCAGCACAGATACGCAGTATTTT,CASKTGGVSTDTQYF
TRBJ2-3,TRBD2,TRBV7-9,TGTGCCAGCAGCACTAGCGGGGCGGCCACAGATACGCAGTATTTT,CASSTSGAATDTQYF
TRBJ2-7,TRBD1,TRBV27,TGTGCCAGCAGTTTACGACAGGGTTCCTACGAGCAGTACTTC,CASSLRQGSYEQYF